This T cell receptor beta chain was captured in a study of T cell repertoires in cytomegalovirus infection. Study observations and caveats: People with CMV and the relevant HLA were identified by cumulative public TCR beta family frequency.

This clonotype was found a few times. Its antigen is unidentified. Using its own MiXCR run on the reads, TCRdb lists one record per CDR3 protein. The top ten clones hold 2.5% to 3% of a sample with around 740,000 distinct CDR3 sequences, about a third of them seen once. J gave up 7 bases and V 8 bases, and 6 bases lay outside the gene matches. The CDR3 consists of 12 residues. Germline CDR1 DFQATT, CDR2 SNEGSKA (reference sequence). The V and J genes are TRBV20-1 and TRBJ2-1; TRBD2 matches at 9 bases. The sequence was collected from a human donor in good health (CMV status not recorded). Some clones in this sample may be carry-over from other donors' samples. Source material: PBMCs. The CDR3 here is CSLSGSGNEQFF. The CDR3 DNA sequence: TGCAGTCTTAGCGGGAGCGGTAATGAGCAGTTCTTC.